One T cell receptor beta chain is described in this entry. Its cognate antigen is unknown. The entry originates in a study of OX40 agonist ivuxolimab in advanced cancers. Study observations and caveats: Some of the nonresponding patients also showed low levels of normalized T-cell clonal expansion. Expanded clones belonging to CD8+ T cells outnumbered, on average, those of CD4+.

The method was immunoSEQ multiplex PCR; TCRdb's version includes in-frame clones alone and lacks a portion of them. The data show about 59,000 clones, with 75% to 90% seen just once and 0.76% held by the top ten. CDR3 length: 13 residues. CDR1 is SQVTM and CDR2 is ANQGSEA in the germline V gene. Trimming shortened V by 1 base and J by 2 bases, and 8 bases separated the two germline ends. This material consisted of CD4+ or CD8+ T cells sorted from blood, taken in a trial of the OX40 agonist ivuxolimab. The origin of this receptor is an adult with an advanced solid tumor such as melanoma, head and neck, liver or kidney cancer. The chain is built from TRBV29-1 and TRBJ2-5, with TRBD1 as a possible D gene (6 bases). CDR3 nucleotides: TGCAGCGTTGAAGGGGGGCCACAAGAGACCCAGTACTTC. As protein: CSVEGGPQETQYF.